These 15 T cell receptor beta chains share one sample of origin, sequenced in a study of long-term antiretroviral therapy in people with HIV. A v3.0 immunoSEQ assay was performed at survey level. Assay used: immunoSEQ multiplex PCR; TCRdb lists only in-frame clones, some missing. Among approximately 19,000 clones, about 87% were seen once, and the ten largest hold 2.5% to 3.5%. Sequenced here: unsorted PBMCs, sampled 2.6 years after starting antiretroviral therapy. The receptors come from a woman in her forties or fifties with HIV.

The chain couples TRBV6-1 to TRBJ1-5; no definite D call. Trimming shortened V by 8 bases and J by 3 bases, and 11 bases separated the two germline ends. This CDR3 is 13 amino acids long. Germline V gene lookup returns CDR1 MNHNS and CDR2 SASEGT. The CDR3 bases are TGTGCCAGCTCAAGGCAGTTCAATCAGCCCCAGCATTTT. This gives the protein CASSRQFNQPQHF.

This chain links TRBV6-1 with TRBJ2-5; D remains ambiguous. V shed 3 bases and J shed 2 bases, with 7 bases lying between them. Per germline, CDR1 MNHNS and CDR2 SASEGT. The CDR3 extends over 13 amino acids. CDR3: CASSEANQETQYF. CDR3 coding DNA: TGTGCCAGCAGTGAGGCGAATCAAGAGACCCAGTACTTC.

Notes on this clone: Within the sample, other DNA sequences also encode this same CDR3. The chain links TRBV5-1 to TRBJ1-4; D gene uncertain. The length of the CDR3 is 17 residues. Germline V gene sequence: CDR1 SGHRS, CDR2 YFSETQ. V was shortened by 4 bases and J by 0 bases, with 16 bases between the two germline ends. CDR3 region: CASSLRPLTATNEKLFF. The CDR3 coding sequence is TGCGCCAGCAGCCTTCGACCTCTGACGGCAACTAATGAAAAACTGTTTTTT.

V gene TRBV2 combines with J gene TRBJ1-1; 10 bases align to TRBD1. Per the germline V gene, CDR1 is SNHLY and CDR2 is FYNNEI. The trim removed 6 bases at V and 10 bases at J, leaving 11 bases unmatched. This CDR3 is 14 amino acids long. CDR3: CASRRRQGARGAFF. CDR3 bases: TGTGCCAGCAGGCGGCGACAGGGGGCGCGAGGAGCTTTCTTT.

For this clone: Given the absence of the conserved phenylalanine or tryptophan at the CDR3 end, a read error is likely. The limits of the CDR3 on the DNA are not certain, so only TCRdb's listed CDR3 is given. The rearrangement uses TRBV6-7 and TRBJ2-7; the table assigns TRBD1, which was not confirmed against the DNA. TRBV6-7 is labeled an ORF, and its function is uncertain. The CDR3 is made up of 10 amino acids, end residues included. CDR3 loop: CARRDRGMSI.

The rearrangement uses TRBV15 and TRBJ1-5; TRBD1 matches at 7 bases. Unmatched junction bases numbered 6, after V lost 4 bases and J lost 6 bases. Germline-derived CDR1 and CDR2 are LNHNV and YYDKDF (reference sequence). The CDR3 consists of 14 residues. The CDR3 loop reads CATSTDRVTQPQHF. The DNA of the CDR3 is TGTGCCACCAGCACAGACAGGGTTACTCAGCCCCAGCATTTT.

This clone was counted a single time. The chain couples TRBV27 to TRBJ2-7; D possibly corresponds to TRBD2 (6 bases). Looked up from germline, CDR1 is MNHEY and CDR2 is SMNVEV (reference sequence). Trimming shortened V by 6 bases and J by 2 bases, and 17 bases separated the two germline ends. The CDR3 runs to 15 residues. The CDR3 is CASRVTGTGAYEQYF. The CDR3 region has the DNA TGTGCCAGCAGGGTAACCGGGACTGGGGCCTACGAGCAGTACTTC.

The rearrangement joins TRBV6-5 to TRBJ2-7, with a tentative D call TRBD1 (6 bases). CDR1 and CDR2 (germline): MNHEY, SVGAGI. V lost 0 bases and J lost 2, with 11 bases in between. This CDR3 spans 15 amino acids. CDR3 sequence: CASSYSGTSPYEQYF. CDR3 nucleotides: TGTGCCAGCAGTTACTCGGGGACATCCCCCTACGAGCAGTACTTC.

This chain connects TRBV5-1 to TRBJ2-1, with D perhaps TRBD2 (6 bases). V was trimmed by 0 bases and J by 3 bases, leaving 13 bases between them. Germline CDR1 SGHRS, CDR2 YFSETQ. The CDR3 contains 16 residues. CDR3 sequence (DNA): TGCGCCAGCAGCTTGGGAGCACTAGCAGACTACAATGAGCAGTTCTTC. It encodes CASSLGALADYNEQFF.

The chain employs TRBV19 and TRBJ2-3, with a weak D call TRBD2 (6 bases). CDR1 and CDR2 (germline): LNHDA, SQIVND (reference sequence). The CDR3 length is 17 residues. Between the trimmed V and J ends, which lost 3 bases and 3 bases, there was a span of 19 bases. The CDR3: CASSMNLGGPWTDTQYF. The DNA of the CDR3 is TGTGCCAGTAGTATGAACCTAGGAGGGCCGTGGACAGATACGCAGTATTTT.

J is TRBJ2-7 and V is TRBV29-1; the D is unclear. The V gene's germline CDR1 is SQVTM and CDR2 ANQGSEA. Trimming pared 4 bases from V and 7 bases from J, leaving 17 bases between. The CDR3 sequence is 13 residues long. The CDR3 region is CSVGTLDLGEQYF. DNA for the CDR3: TGCAGCGTTGGGACCCTCGACCTTGGGGAGCAGTACTTC.

The chain's CDR3 is CASSWGGVEQYF. The CDR3 DNA reads TGTGCCAGCAGCTGGGGGGGGGTCGAGCAGTACTTC. The chain links TRBV7-9 to TRBJ2-7; TRBD2 matches 7 bases. CDR1 and CDR2 (germline): SEHNR, FQNEAQ (reference sequence). The CDR3 sequence is 12 residues long. V shed 4 bases, J shed 6 bases, and the junction held 3 bases outside the gene matches.

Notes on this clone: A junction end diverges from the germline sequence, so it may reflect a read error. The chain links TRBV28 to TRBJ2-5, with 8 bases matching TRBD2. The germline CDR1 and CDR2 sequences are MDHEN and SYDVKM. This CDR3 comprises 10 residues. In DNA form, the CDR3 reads TGTGCCAGCATGGGGACTAGTTCGAACTTC. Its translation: CASMGTSSNF.

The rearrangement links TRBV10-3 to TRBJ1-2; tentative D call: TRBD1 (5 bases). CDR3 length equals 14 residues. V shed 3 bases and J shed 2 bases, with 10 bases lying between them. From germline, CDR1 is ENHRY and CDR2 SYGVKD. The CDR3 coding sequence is TGTGCCATCAGTGAAAATCAGGGCAACTATGGCTACACCTTC. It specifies CAISENQGNYGYTF.

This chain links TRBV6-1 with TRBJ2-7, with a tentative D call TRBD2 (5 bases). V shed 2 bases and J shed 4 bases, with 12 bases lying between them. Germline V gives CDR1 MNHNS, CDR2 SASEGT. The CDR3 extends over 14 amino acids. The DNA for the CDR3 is TGTGCCAGCAGTGAACCCCCAAGGACTTACGAGCAGTACTTC. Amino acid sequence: CASSEPPRTYEQYF.